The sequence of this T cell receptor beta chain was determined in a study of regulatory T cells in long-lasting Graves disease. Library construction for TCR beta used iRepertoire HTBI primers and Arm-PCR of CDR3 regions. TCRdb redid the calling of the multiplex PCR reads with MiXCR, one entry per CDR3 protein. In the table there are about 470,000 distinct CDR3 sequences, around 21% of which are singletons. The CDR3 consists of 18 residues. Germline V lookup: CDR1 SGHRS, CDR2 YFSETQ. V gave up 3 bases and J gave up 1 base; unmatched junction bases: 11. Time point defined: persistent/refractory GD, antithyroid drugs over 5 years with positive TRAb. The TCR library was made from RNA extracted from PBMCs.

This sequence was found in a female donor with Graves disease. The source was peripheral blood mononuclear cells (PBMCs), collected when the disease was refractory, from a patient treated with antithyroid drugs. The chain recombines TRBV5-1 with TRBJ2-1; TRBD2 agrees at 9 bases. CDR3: CASSSSGGRAGSYNEQFF. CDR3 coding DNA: TGCGCCAGCAGCTCCTCGGGCGGGAGGGCAGGTTCCTACAATGAGCAGTTCTTC.